This T cell receptor beta chain originates from a study of OX40 agonist ivuxolimab in advanced cancers. About the study as a whole: Ivuxolimab was an agonistic, fully human IgG2 monoclonal antibody directed against OX40 (CD134), a costimulatory receptor. The paper describes the monotherapy dose-escalation part (N of about 57 patients) of the phase I trial of ivuxolimab. Patients were allowed to have had prior anti-PD-1, anti-PD-L1 or anti-CTLA-4 therapy, and roughly 40% of the dose-escalation patients had previously received checkpoint inhibitors. Three dose-escalation patients achieved partial responses, one with hepatocellular carcinoma and two with cutaneous melanoma. Among the approximately 54 dose-escalation patients, some 19 had hepatocellular carcinoma, 15 melanoma, 9 renal cell carcinoma and 9 head and neck cancer. Intravenous ivuxolimab was administered to patients every 2 weeks at six dose levels: 0.01, 0.1, 0.3, 1.5, 3 and 10 mg/kg. In the dose-escalation cohort, more than 80% of patients were male, and the mean age was 60 years with a range of about 20 to 80. Peripheral TCRbeta sequencing was intended to test whether TCR sequence diversity was altered and clonal T-cell expansion was caused by ivuxolimab. What the work shows at the level of the full study, not this receptor alone: Which antigens the clonally expanded peripheral T cells were specific for was not determined. Low levels of normalized T-cell clonal expansion were also seen in some patients who did not respond. Clonal expansion of both CD4+ and CD8+ blood T cells was observed from baseline to week 6 at doses 0.1 to 3.0 mg/kg. Partial responders in the 0.1-3.0 mg/kg groups had among the lowest normalized peripheral clonal expansion, especially among CD8+ T cells. After ivuxolimab, expanded clones were on average more numerous among CD8+ T cells than among CD4+ T cells.

The trial excluded patients who had a history of autoimmune disease or were on systemic immunosuppression. Peripheral blood for TCR sequencing was collected from all dose cohorts at baseline, on cycle 4 day 1, and on cycle 7 day 1. Samples were obtained from an open-label, multicenter, first-in-human phase I dose-escalation trial of ivuxolimab. Adults with locally advanced or metastatic melanoma, renal cell, hepatocellular, or head and neck squamous cell carcinoma were enrolled in the trial. Before TCR sequencing, CD4+ and CD8+ T cells were separately sorted from peripheral blood. The cysteine opens and the phenylalanine closes a CDR3 of 16 amino acids. Just the 48-base CDR3 DNA is kept, in frame starting at base 1. V loses 5 bases of germline sequence and J loses 0 bases, and the interval between the two ends is 14 bases. CDR1 and CDR2, per the germline V gene (reference sequence), are SEHNR and FQNEAQ.

To sequence the TCRbeta CDR3 region, genomic DNA was isolated from the sorted cells. TCRbeta CDR3 regions were sequenced using the immunoSEQ Assay. Held by TCRdb, this immuneACCESS table contains in-frame sequences only and omits some clones. Under half of the omission traces to an unresolved V gene where checked; the cause of the rest is unknown. The sample profile shows fewer than 65,000 clones; 70% to 90% of them were found once. The ten largest make up approximately 0.32% of the sample. Regarding this clone: It has no known antigen specificity. No base-level quality is on record; no much larger clone is a single base apart.

The chain couples TRBV7-9 to TRBJ2-4, with the D gene uncertain. The TCR originated in an adult with an advanced solid tumor such as melanoma, head and neck, liver or kidney cancer. The specimen was CD4+ or CD8+ T cells sorted from blood, collected in a trial of the OX40 agonist ivuxolimab. The DNA sequence is TGTGCCAGCAGCCCTACGGGTAGTCTAGCCAAAAACATTCAGTACTTC. Translated, this is CASSPTGSLAKNIQYF.